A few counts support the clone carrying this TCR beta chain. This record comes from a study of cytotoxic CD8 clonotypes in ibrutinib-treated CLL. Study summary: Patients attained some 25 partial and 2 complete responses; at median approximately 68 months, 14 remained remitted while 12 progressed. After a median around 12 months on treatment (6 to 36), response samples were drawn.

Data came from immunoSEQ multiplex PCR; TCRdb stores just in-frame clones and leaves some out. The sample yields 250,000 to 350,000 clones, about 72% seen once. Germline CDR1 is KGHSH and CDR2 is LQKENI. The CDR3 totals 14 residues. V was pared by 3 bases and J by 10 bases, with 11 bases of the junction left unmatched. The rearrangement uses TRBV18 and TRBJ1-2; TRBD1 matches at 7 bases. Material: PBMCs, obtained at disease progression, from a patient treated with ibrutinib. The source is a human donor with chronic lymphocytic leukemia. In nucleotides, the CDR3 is TGTGCCAGCTCACCCCCTCGGAGGGGGCTGGACTACACCTTC. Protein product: CASSPPRRGLDYTF. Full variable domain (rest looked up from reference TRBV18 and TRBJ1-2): NAGVMQNPRHLVRRRGQEARLRCSPMKGHSHVYWYRQLPEEGLKFMVYLQKENIIDESGMPKERFSAEFPKEGPSILRIQQVVRGDSAAYFCASSPPRRGLDYTFGSGTRLTVV.